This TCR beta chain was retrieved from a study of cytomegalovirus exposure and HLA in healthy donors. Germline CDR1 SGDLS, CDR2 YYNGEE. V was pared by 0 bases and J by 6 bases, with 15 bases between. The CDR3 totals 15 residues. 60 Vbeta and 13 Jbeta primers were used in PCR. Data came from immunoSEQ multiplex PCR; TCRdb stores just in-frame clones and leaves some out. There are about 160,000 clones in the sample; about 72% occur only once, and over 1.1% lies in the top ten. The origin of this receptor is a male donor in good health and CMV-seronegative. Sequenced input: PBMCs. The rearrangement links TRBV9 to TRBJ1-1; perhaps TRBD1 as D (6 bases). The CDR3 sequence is CASSVVPGENAEAFF. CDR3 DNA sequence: TGTGCCAGCAGCGTAGTTCCAGGGGAAAACGCTGAAGCTTTCTTT.